This T cell receptor beta chain was profiled in a study of identical twins. Study observations and caveats: Rather than following the same donors, the conclusions depended on cross-sectional statistical analysis. There were fewer insertions in abundant cord blood beta clonotypes, but memory repertoires showed no such pattern. In monozygotic twins, models underestimated the sharing of out-of-frame TCR alpha.

Trimming removed 1 base from V and 2 bases from J, with 16 bases in between. Germline assignment: CDR1 SGHVS and CDR2 FQNEAQ. This CDR3 contains 17 residues. Through template switching, a universal primer site was introduced, and the cDNA contained unique molecular identifiers. TCRdb redid the calling of the 5' RACE reads with MiXCR, one entry per CDR3 protein. In the table there are hundreds of thousands of distinct CDR3 sequences, more than 6.5% of which are singletons. Note on this clonotype: Its specificity is unknown.

The same data also went into a second study, on yellow fever vaccine responses in identical twins.

The sample taken for sequencing was memory (CD45RO+) T cells sorted from blood. The V gene is TRBV7-8, the J gene TRBJ2-3; the D call may be TRBD1 or TRBD2 (7 bases each). The sequence was obtained from a woman between 18 and 29 years old in good health. CDR3 loop: CASSLGEGALTTDTQYF. In DNA, the CDR3 is TGTGCCAGCAGCTTAGGGGAGGGGGCCCTAACCACAGATACGCAGTATTTT.